The rows below give T cell receptor beta chains drawn from one sample of a study of cytomegalovirus exposure and HLA in healthy donors. The repertoire was sequenced with immunoSEQ multiplex PCR; TCRdb's copy has only in-frame clones and lacks some. This table holds some 150,000 clones, 80% found once. The specimen was PBMCs. The receptors originated from a man younger than 45 in good health and CMV-seropositive. CDR3s include the opening cysteine and the closing phenylalanine or tryptophan. D genes are given only for firm matches. Some rows have no size entry. The others give once, few or many, or a class for an expanded clone.

CDR3aa | CDR3nt | d_gene | v_gene | abundance | j_gene
CASRPADRNEQFF | TGTGCCAGTAGACCGGCGGACAGAAATGAGCAGTTCTTC | . | TRBV19 | . | TRBJ2-1
CASSMDGRAFEGEQYF | TGTGCCAGTAGTATGGACGGGAGGGCCTTCGAGGGCGAGCAGTACTTC | TRBD2 | TRBV19 | . | TRBJ2-7
CASDPTSGRRNEQFF | TGTGCCAGCGACCCGACTAGCGGGAGGAGGAATGAGCAGTTCTTC | TRBD2 | TRBV28 | . | TRBJ2-1
CASSQDPGDSYNEQFF | TGTGCCAGCAGCCAAGATCCCGGAGACTCCTACAATGAGCAGTTCTTC | . | TRBV14 | . | TRBJ2-1
CASSSRTSGSSYEQYF | TGTGCCAGCAGCTCAAGGACTAGCGGGAGCTCCTACGAGCAGTACTTC | TRBD2 | TRBV11-2 | . | TRBJ2-7
CASSLISLAGNEQFF | TGTGCCAGCAGCTTAATATCACTAGCGGGAAATGAGCAGTTCTTC | TRBD2 | TRBV7-3 | . | TRBJ2-1
CSVDKTGSLYEQYF | TGCAGCGTTGATAAAACAGGGAGTTTGTACGAGCAGTACTTC | . | TRBV29-1 | . | TRBJ2-7
CASSVAGQMTGNTIYF | TGTGCCAGCAGCGTAGCTGGTCAGATGACTGGAAACACCATATATTTT | . | TRBV9 | . | TRBJ1-3
CASSQGQPSSYEQYF | TGTGCCAGCAGCCAGGGACAGCCAAGCTCCTACGAGCAGTACTTC | TRBD1 | TRBV5-4 | . | TRBJ2-7
CASSDRLAGAYEQYF | TGTGCCAGCAGTGACAGACTAGCGGGAGCCTACGAGCAGTACTTC | TRBD2 | TRBV6-6 | few | TRBJ2-7
CASSQEGPGANVLTF | TGTGCCAGCAGCCAGGAGGGACCTGGGGCCAACGTCCTGACTTTC | . | TRBV6-1 | . | TRBJ2-6